Detailed here is one T cell receptor (beta chain). Its specificity is unknown. This entry belongs to a study of shared clonotypes between healthy human individuals. The overall study: The study enrolled a couple of women and a few men aged 18 to 49.

Study findings and constraints: Lower generation probabilities were found for non-shared clonotypes than for those shared by all four donors. The study drew on few donors, limiting represented genetic and exposure-history diversity.

Original handling: ImmunoSEQ gave junction-only sequences without quality scores, so filtering differed. Repertoires were generated with immunoSEQ multiplex PCR, while TCRdb's copy carries only in-frame clones and drops some. V, J and clone size reflect that table, while D and trimming were determined from the DNA. Among more than 2 million clones listed, about 95% were seen once. Positive CCR7 selection of CD45RO-negative cells yielded the naive CD8 cells, and terminally differentiated effector memory CD45RA+ cells were excluded. The receptor comes from a man in his late teens or twenties in good health. Sequencing was done on a sample of naive CD8+ T cells sorted from blood.

The CDR3 loop reads CASSVDSGNRRTYYGYTF. The CDR3 DNA reads as TGTGCCAGCAGCGTAGATTCCGGGAACAGGAGAACTTACTATGGCTACACCTTC. The rearrangement joins TRBV9 to TRBJ1-2; D perhaps matches TRBD1 (5 bases). Germline loops: CDR1 SGDLS, CDR2 YYNGEE. The CDR3 has 18 amino acids. V was pared by 0 bases and J by 3 bases, with 21 bases between.